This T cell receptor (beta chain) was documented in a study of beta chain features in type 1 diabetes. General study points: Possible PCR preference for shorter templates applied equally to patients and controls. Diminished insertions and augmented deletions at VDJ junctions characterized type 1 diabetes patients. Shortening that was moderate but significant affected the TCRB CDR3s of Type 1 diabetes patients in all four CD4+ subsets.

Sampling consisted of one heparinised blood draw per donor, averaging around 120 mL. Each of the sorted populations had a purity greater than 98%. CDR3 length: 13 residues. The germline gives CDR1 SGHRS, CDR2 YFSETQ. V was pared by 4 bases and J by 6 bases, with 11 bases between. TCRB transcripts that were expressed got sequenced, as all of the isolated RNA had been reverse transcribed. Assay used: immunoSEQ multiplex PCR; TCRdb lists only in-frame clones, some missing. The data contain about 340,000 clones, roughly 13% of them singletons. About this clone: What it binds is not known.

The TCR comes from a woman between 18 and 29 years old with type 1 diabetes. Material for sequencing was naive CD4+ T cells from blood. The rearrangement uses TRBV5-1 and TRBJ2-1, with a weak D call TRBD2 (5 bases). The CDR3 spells CASSLLAVNEQFF. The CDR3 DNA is TGCGCCAGCAGCCTCCTAGCAGTCAATGAGCAGTTCTTC. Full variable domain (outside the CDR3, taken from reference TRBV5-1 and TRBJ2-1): KAGVTQTPRYLIKTRGQQVTLSCSPISGHRSVSWYQQTPGQGLQFLFEYFSETQRNKGNFPGRFSGRQFSNSRSEMNVSTLELGDSALYLCASSLLAVNEQFFGPGTRLTVL.